The next 11 T cell receptor beta chains were all read from a single sample in a study of monozygotic twins with cystic fibrosis. Generated by immunoSEQ multiplex PCR, the TCRdb table keeps only in-frame clones and is missing some. The repertoire consists of over 15,000 clones, with 97% occurring once and the leading ten covering under 2.5%. Sequencing was performed on blood. The receptors originated from a woman in her 30s with cystic fibrosis.

CDR3 protein: CAWRTSGGARFF. CDR3 nucleotide sequence: TGTGCCTGGAGGACTAGCGGGGGGGCCCGGTTCTTC. The gene calls are TRBV30 and TRBJ2-1, with 14 bases aligning to TRBD2. The CDR3 contains 12 residues. From germline, CDR1 is GTSNPN and CDR2 SVGIG (reference sequence). J lost 15 bases, V lost 3 bases, and 4 bases had no gene match.

This chain joins TRBV4-3 and TRBJ2-7, with 11 bases that match TRBD1. This CDR3 region has 16 residues. CDR1 LGHNA and CDR2 YSLEER come from the germline V gene. V shed 4 bases and J 6 bases; nucleotides not matched to a gene: 11. DNA of the CDR3: TGCGCCAGCAGCCCTGCTGAGGGGACAGGGGGAGCCGAGCAGTACTTC. It encodes CASSPAEGTGGAEQYF.

The chain links TRBV6-5 to TRBJ1-2, with 7 bases identical to TRBD1. Germline V gives CDR1 MNHEY, CDR2 SVGAGI. The trim removed 2 bases at V and 6 bases at J, leaving 9 bases unmatched. The CDR3 is 15 residues long. CDR3 amino acids: CASSYTETGLDGYTF. The CDR3 DNA sequence: TGTGCCAGCAGTTACACGGAGACAGGGTTGGATGGCTACACCTTC.

The gene calls are TRBV2 and TRBJ2-1, with 9 bases fitting TRBD2. This CDR3 contains 15 residues. V shed 2 bases, J shed 13 bases, and the junction held 12 bases outside the gene matches. Germline V gene data show CDR1 as SNHLY and CDR2 as FYNNEI. CDR3 protein: CASSELRGGLKPQFF. DNA for the CDR3: TGTGCCAGCAGTGAACTGCGGGGGGGCCTTAAGCCTCAGTTCTTC. Full variable domain (rest looked up from reference TRBV2 and TRBJ2-1): EPEVTQTPSHQVTQMGQEVILRCVPISNHLYFYWYRQILGQKVEFLVSFYNNEISEKSEIFDDQFSVERPDGSNFTLKIRSTKLEDSAMYFCASSELRGGLKPQFFGPGTRLTVL.

The V call is TRBV27, the J call TRBJ1-2; tentatively, D is TRBD1 (6 bases). The V gene's germline CDR1 is MNHEY and CDR2 SMNVEV (reference sequence). The CDR3 extends over 15 amino acids. Trimming took 5 bases from V and 5 from J, leaving 18 bases between them. The CDR3 DNA reads TGTGCCAGCAGTAAAAGGGACGGGGGCCGATATGGCTACACCTTC. It is translated as CASSKRDGGRYGYTF.

This chain connects TRBV7-2 to TRBJ2-5; 8 bases line up with TRBD2. V lost 4 bases, J lost 5 bases, and 9 bases stayed unmatched. The CDR3 extends over 15 amino acids. Germline V gene lookup returns CDR1 SGHTA and CDR2 FQGNSA. CDR3 loop: CASSWSGGQRETQYF. The CDR3 coding sequence is TGTGCCAGCAGCTGGAGCGGGGGTCAGAGGGAGACCCAGTACTTC.

This clone was seen just once. The rearrangement uses TRBV28 and TRBJ2-7; the D is unclear. This CDR3 has 12 residues. Germline-derived CDR1 and CDR2 are MDHEN and SYDVKM. V shed 3 bases and J shed 7 bases, with 10 bases lying between them. The CDR3 bases are TGTGCCAGCAGTTTGGGGTTTGTGGAGCAGTACTTC. Residues: CASSLGFVEQYF.

This CDR3 reads CASSGRQRSGANVLTF. DNA of the CDR3: TGTGCCAGCAGCGGACGGCAGCGCTCTGGGGCCAACGTCCTGACTTTC. V is TRBV9 and J is TRBJ2-6; D remains unclear. The CDR3 has 16 residues. Germline CDR1 and CDR2: SGDLS and YYNGEE. Trimming stripped 3 bases from V and 0 bases from J, with 10 bases between.

The CDR3, as DNA: TGTGCCAGCGTGCCGAGGGTGGCAGTCGGCTTAGCTAACTATGGCTACACCTTC. Its protein product is CASVPRVAVGLANYGYTF. The chain is built from TRBV7-2 and TRBJ1-2, with no clear D. The germline V gene encodes CDR1 SGHTA and CDR2 FQGNSA. The V gene lost 8 bases and the J gene lost 0 bases, with 25 bases spanning the gap. The length of the CDR3 is 18 residues.

The chain couples TRBV4-3 to TRBJ1-5, with D unclear. CDR1 and CDR2 (germline): LGHNA, YSLEER. V dropped 4 bases and J dropped 2 bases, with 6 bases sitting between them. The CDR3 length is 13 residues. CDR3 sequence: CASSPSRNQPQHF. In DNA form, the CDR3 reads TGCGCCAGCAGCCCGTCCCGCAATCAGCCCCAGCATTTT.

This chain uses TRBV4-1 with TRBJ1-5, with 9 bases aligning to TRBD1. Germline lookup yields CDR1 MGHRA and CDR2 YSYEKL. V lost 4 bases and J lost 7; bases outside the gene matches: 11. The CDR3 is made up of 16 amino acids. The CDR3 loop reads CASSPTGGAERQPQHF. In DNA, the CDR3 is TGCGCCAGCAGCCCCACAGGGGGCGCAGAGAGACAGCCCCAGCATTTT.